The 3 T cell receptor beta chains below all came from one sample that was sequenced in a study of blood T cell repertoires in COVID-19. TCRdb keeps only in-frame clones here, not all; method: immunoSEQ multiplex PCR. The sample carries roughly 190,000 clones, under 90% recorded once. Sequenced sample: peripheral blood. These receptors were taken from a man between 60 and 70 years old with acute or convalescent COVID-19.

The genes are TRBV19 and TRBJ1-6, with D unclear. The germline V gene has CDR1 LNHDA and CDR2 SQIVND (reference sequence). V lost 6 bases, J lost 0 bases, and 12 bases lay in between. There are 16 residues in the CDR3. Written as DNA, the CDR3 is TGTGCCAGTAGGAGGGCACCGAGCTCCTATAATTCACCCCTCCACTTT. As protein: CASRRAPSSYNSPLHF.

The J gene is TRBJ1-4, the V gene TRBV27; 11 bases line up with TRBD1. Germline CDR1 reads MNHEY; CDR2 reads SMNVEV (reference sequence). Trimming removed 6 bases from V and 7 bases from J; junction bases left unmatched: 4. There are 14 residues in the CDR3. CDR3 sequence: CASRMGQGGEKLFF. CDR3 nucleotide sequence: TGTGCCAGCAGAATGGGACAGGGGGGTGAAAAACTGTTTTTT.

J is TRBJ1-3 and V is TRBV9, with D unclear. CDR1 and CDR2 (germline): SGDLS, YYNGEE. V was clipped by 2 bases and J by 3 bases, with 9 bases between them. The CDR3 contains 14 residues. The CDR3 DNA follows: TGTGCCAGCAGCGTTGTGGGGAGTGGAAACACCATATATTTT. The encoded protein is CASSVVGSGNTIYF.